This passage covers 10 T cell receptor beta chains from one sample sequenced in a study of identical twins (dated by TCRdb to the mid-2010s). Library preparation was by 5' RACE. The sample was run on an Illumina HiSeq 2000. TCRdb reprocessed the public reads (quality trimming at Q25 with fastp, clone calling with MiXCR) and kept in-frame beta chains. Identical CDR3 proteins give one entry, which carries the most common genes and DNA. This sample holds around 570,000 distinct CDR3 sequences; just under 10% were observed only once. The ten biggest clones cover under 3.5% of the sample. This same sample was also part of a study on yellow fever vaccine responses in identical twins.

Sequencing was carried out using PBMCs. These receptor sequences come from a woman aged 18-30 years in good health.

This clonotype was seen at least ten times. The chain combines TRBV5-1 with TRBJ2-7, with 10 nucleotides matching TRBD2. With 0 bases clipped from V and 2 bases from J, the junction kept 8 bases outside the gene matches. The CDR3 extends over 17 amino acids. From germline, CDR1 is SGHRS and CDR2 YFSETQ. CDR3 in DNA: TGCGCCAGCAGCTTGGCTTCTAGCGGGAGTTTCCCCTACGAGCAGTACTTC. It translates to CASSLASSGSFPYEQYF.

This clonotype showed up many times. The chain is built from TRBV6-2 or TRBV6-3 and TRBJ1-1; D ambiguous. V lost 0 bases to trimming and J lost 0 bases, with 11 bases between them. Germline CDR1 reads MNHEY; CDR2 reads SVGEGT. CDR3 length equals 16 residues. Here the CDR3 DNA reads TGTGCCAGCAGTTACTCGAAGCACAGTTTGAACACTGAAGCTTTCTTT. This gives the protein CASSYSKHSLNTEAFF.

V and J are TRBV2 and TRBJ1-3; D is perhaps TRBD1 (5 bases). This CDR3 spans 13 amino acids. In germline, CDR1 is SNHLY, CDR2 FYNNEI. Trimming shortened V by 5 bases and J by 16 bases, and 21 bases separated the two germline ends. Written as DNA, the CDR3 is TGTGCCAGCAGTACCATTACCGGGACCCCCGGGTATTTT. Its protein is CASSTITGTPGYF.

This clonotype was observed many times. The chain recombines TRBV5-6 with TRBJ2-5; 7 nucleotides line up with TRBD1. The CDR3 consists of 15 residues. In germline, CDR1 is SGHDT, CDR2 YYEEEE. V lost 5 bases and J lost 4; bases outside the gene matches: 11. The chain's CDR3 is CASRPQGYLGETQYF. CDR3 bases: TGTGCCAGCAGGCCACAGGGGTACTTGGGAGAGACCCAGTACTTC.

This clonotype was found once. The V call is TRBV5-6, the J call TRBJ2-3, with 7 positions matching TRBD2. Trimming at V came to 4 bases and at J to 2 bases, leaving 13 bases not matched to a gene. This CDR3 is 17 amino acids long. CDR1 SGHDT and CDR2 YYEEEE come from the germline V gene. This chain's CDR3 is CASSKEWTRSLTDTQYF. The CDR3, as DNA: TGTGCCAGCAGCAAAGAATGGACTAGAAGCCTCACAGATACGCAGTATTTT.

This clonotype was recorded a few times. The chain uses TRBV15 and TRBJ2-7, with a possible D match to TRBD2 (5 bases). Germline-derived CDR1 and CDR2 are LNHNV and YYDKDF (reference sequence). The CDR3 length is 13 residues. The ends were cut back, 5 bases at V and 2 bases at J, with 10 bases in the middle. DNA for the CDR3: TGTGCCACCAGCGGGCCAGCGGCCTACGAGCAGTACTTC. Its translation: CATSGPAAYEQYF. Using reference TRBV15 and TRBJ2-7 for the parts outside the CDR3, the full variable domain is DAMVIQNPRYQVTQFGKPVTLSCSQTLNHNVMYWYQQKSSQAPKLLFHYYDKDFNNEADTPDNFQSRRPNTSFCFLDIRSPGLGDTAMYLCATSGPAAYEQYFGPGTRLTVT.

This chain links TRBV15 with TRBJ2-7; D not certain. The CDR3 extends over 15 amino acids. Between the trimmed V and J ends, which lost 5 bases and 0 bases, there was a span of 14 bases. The germline V gene encodes CDR1 LNHNV and CDR2 YYDKDF (reference sequence). DNA for the CDR3: TGTGCCACCAGCCCCCATCCGGAAACCTCCTACGAGCAGTACTTC. Its translation is CATSPHPETSYEQYF.

The chain combines TRBV6-1 with TRBJ2-5, with TRBD2 matching 14 bases. Germline CDR1 is MNHNS and CDR2 is SASEGT. The CDR3 length is 16 residues. The junction had 9 bases not matched to a gene; V was cut back by 7 bases and J by 5 bases. The DNA of the CDR3 is TGTGCCAGCACCACGGCCGGGACTAGCGGGGGTGAGACCCAGTACTTC. Its translation: CASTTAGTSGGETQYF.

The sample holds a few counts of this clonotype. Here the CDR3 DNA reads TGTGCCAGCTCACCCGGGACTACCAACAATGAGCAGTTCTTC. This gives the protein CASSPGTTNNEQFF. The chain is built from TRBV18 and TRBJ2-1; 7 bases map to TRBD2. The CDR3 sequence is 14 residues long. Trimming removed 3 bases from V and 5 bases from J; junction bases left unmatched: 4. Germline V lookup: CDR1 KGHSH, CDR2 LQKENI.

At least ten counts were recorded for this clonotype. For the CDR3, the DNA is TGCGCCAGCATGAAGGATTCCTACGAGCAGTACTTC. Translation gives CASMKDSYEQYF. The chain couples TRBV5-1 to TRBJ2-7; D is ambiguous. CDR1 is SGHRS and CDR2 is YFSETQ in the germline V gene. V was shortened by 6 bases and J by 1 base, with 8 bases between the two germline ends. The CDR3 extends over 12 amino acids.